Presented here are 26 T cell receptor beta chains from one specimen sequenced in a study of beta chain features in type 1 diabetes. Study results and limitations: There was a moderate but significant shortening of TCRB CDR3s in all four CD4+ subsets of Type 1 diabetes patients.

Isolated RNA was reverse transcribed in full, so expressed TCRB transcripts were sequenced. Clones were read by immunoSEQ multiplex PCR, and TCRdb kept only the in-frame ones, dropping some. The table lists around 41,000 clones, over 50% of them singletons. Which antigens these TCRs recognize remains unknown. Sequencing was carried out using Tregs from blood. The receptors shown here come from a man aged 25-45 years with type 1 diabetes. Some clones in this sample may be carry-over from other donors' samples.

The J gene is TRBJ2-3, the V gene TRBV5-1, with D perhaps TRBD2 (6 bases). V was clipped by 4 bases and J by 0 bases, with 18 bases between them. CDR1 is SGHRS, CDR2 YFSETQ, per germline. CDR3 size: 17 residues. CDR3: CASSPLLGGASTDTQYF. The DNA for the CDR3 is TGCGCCAGCAGCCCTCTCCTGGGGGGTGCTAGCACAGATACGCAGTATTTT.

This chain's CDR3 is CASSFGGGYGYTF. The CDR3 DNA reads as TGTGCCAGCAGCTTCGGGGGGGGGTATGGCTACACCTTC. The rearrangement joins TRBV7-8 to TRBJ1-2; a weak D match, TRBD1 (5 bases). CDR3 size: 13 residues. The germline gives CDR1 SGHVS, CDR2 FQNEAQ. Trimming cost V 3 bases and J 5 bases, with 10 bases left between them.

J is TRBJ1-6 and V is TRBV5-1; no firm D call. Germline CDR1 SGHRS, CDR2 YFSETQ. Trimming took off 3 bases at V and 0 bases at J, with 7 bases between the two ends. There are 15 residues in the CDR3. CDR3 loop: CASSSGISYNSPLHF. The CDR3 coding sequence is TGCGCCAGCAGCTCGGGGATCTCCTATAATTCACCCCTCCACTTT.

This clone has just a few counts. CDR3 coding DNA: TGCGCCAGCAGTGTACAGGGGTCGAAGAACACTGAAGCTTTCTTT. Translation: CASSVQGSKNTEAFF. The gene calls are TRBV10-2 and TRBJ1-1; 7 bases agree with TRBD1. The CDR3 sequence is 15 residues long. V dropped 4 bases and J dropped 1; count of bases not matched to a gene: 6. Looked up from germline, CDR1 is WSHSY and CDR2 is SAAADI.

A few counts support this clone. The genes are TRBV11-2 and TRBJ2-1; D is ambiguous. Germline V CDR1 and CDR2: SGHAT, FQNNGV. This CDR3 is 14 amino acids long. Trimming stripped 5 bases from V and 8 bases from J, with 16 bases between. CDR3 sequence reads: CASSPRLESDEQFF. The CDR3 DNA sequence: TGTGCCAGCAGCCCCCGCTTAGAGAGCGATGAGCAGTTCTTC.

This clone was found once. The gene calls are TRBV7-2 and TRBJ1-3; D unclear. Per the germline V gene, CDR1 is SGHTA and CDR2 is FQGNSA. The CDR3 totals 13 residues. Trimming pared 4 bases from V and 9 bases from J, leaving 13 bases between. In nucleotides, the CDR3 is TGTGCCAGCAGCTCCCCTCCCGAAGCCACCATATATTTT. Its translation: CASSSPPEATIYF.

This clone was recorded a few times. V usage is TRBV11-1 and J usage is TRBJ2-7; 9 bases agree with TRBD1. Unmatched junction bases numbered 5, after V lost 4 bases and J lost 7 bases. Germline assignment: CDR1 SGHAT and CDR2 FQDESV (reference sequence). The CDR3 is 13 amino acids. The chain's CDR3 is CASSSDRGGEQYF. The CDR3, as DNA: TGTGCCAGCAGCTCGGACAGGGGTGGGGAGCAGTACTTC.

This clone was found a few times. The chain carries TRBV19 and TRBJ2-1; 9 nucleotides match TRBD1. Germline CDR1 reads LNHDA; CDR2 reads SQIVND (reference sequence). The junction had 6 bases not matched to a gene; V was cut back by 1 base and J by 5 bases. The CDR3 is 16 amino acids. The CDR3 DNA is TGTGCCAGTAGTATAGTGAGGGGGGACAGGGACAATGAGCAGTTCTTC. Translating it yields CASSIVRGDRDNEQFF.

CDR3 nucleotide sequence: TGTGCCAGTAGTATAGATCACTTGAGGGCCAACGTCCTGACTTTC. The encoded protein is CASSIDHLRANVLTF. This rearrangement joins TRBV19 to TRBJ2-6; D remains unclear. V was trimmed by 0 bases and J by 5 bases, leaving 8 bases between them. The germline V gene has CDR1 LNHDA and CDR2 SQIVND (reference sequence). The CDR3 totals 15 residues.

This chain links TRBV7-8 with TRBJ2-1; 9 nucleotides line up with TRBD1. This CDR3 is 15 amino acids long. In germline, CDR1 is SGHVS, CDR2 FQNEAQ. The trim removed 4 bases at V and 7 bases at J, leaving 8 bases unmatched. For the CDR3, the DNA is TGTGCCAGCAGCTCACAGGGGGCAATTGGTAATGAGCAGTTCTTC. This codes for CASSSQGAIGNEQFF.

The chain is built from TRBV23-1 and TRBJ1-1, with D perhaps matching TRBD1 (6 bases). TRBV23-1 is treated as an ORF (open reading frame) with a function not yet certain. The ends were cut back, 1 base at V and 3 bases at J, with 15 bases in the middle. There are 16 residues in the CDR3. The CDR3: CASSQFGGKKDTEAFF. In nucleotides, the CDR3 is TGCGCCAGCAGTCAATTTGGGGGCAAGAAGGACACTGAAGCTTTCTTT.

This chain uses TRBV4-1 with TRBJ1-6; 8 nucleotides align to TRBD1. Germline CDR1 MGHRA, CDR2 YSYEKL. The CDR3 is made up of 15 amino acids. The V gene end was trimmed by 1 base and the J gene end by 10 bases; junction bases not matched to a gene: 6. The CDR3 bases are TGCGCCAGCAGCCAAGCCGGGACAGGCGGCTCACCCCTCCACTTT. This codes for CASSQAGTGGSPLHF.

This clone was recorded a few times. The V call is TRBV6-6, the J call TRBJ2-2; no clear D. CDR3 length: 14 amino acids. V shed 6 bases and J shed 0 bases, with 8 bases lying between them. Germline V gene sequence: CDR1 MNHNY, CDR2 SVGAGI (reference sequence). CDR3 bases: TGTGCCAGCAGAGAGTTTTCGAACACCGGGGAGCTGTTTTTT. Its protein is CASREFSNTGELFF.

The DNA of the CDR3 is TGTGCCAGCAGCCGGGTAGCTACTAGCACAGATACGCAGTATTTT. It encodes CASSRVATSTDTQYF. V gene TRBV7-3 combines with J gene TRBJ2-3, with unresolved D. From germline, CDR1 is SGHTA and CDR2 FQGTGA. The length of the CDR3 is 15 residues. V dropped 5 bases and J dropped 0 bases, with 12 bases sitting between them.

The chain is built from TRBV2 and TRBJ2-5; TRBD2 matches 11 bases. Germline CDR1 and CDR2: SNHLY and FYNNEI. This CDR3 contains 16 residues. Losses at the gene ends were 7 bases for V and 5 bases for J; bases not matched to a gene: 12. DNA for the CDR3: TGTGCCAGCACTTGGGTAGCGGGGGGGCCCTGGGAGACCCAGTACTTC. Amino acid sequence: CASTWVAGGPWETQYF.

V is TRBV5-1 and J is TRBJ2-1; 7 nucleotides align to TRBD1. With 3 bases clipped from V and 1 base from J, the junction kept 4 bases outside the gene matches. The CDR3 length is 15 residues. The germline CDR1 and CDR2 sequences are SGHRS and YFSETQ. CDR3 protein: CASSWGQLSYNEQFF. Here the CDR3 DNA reads TGCGCCAGCAGCTGGGGACAGCTTTCCTACAATGAGCAGTTCTTC.

The rearrangement joins TRBV7-2 to TRBJ2-5, with 7 bases identical to TRBD1. This CDR3 has 13 residues. Germline CDR1 SGHTA, CDR2 FQGNSA. V lost 5 bases, J lost 5 bases, and 5 bases stayed unmatched. CDR3 in amino acids: CASSRQGGETQYF. CDR3 in DNA: TGTGCCAGCAGCCGACAGGGTGGGGAGACCCAGTACTTC.

The rearrangement links TRBV7-9 to TRBJ1-3, with D perhaps matching TRBD1 (5 bases). Trimming took 5 bases from V and 4 from J, leaving 15 bases between them. Looked up from germline, CDR1 is SEHNR and CDR2 is FQNEAQ (reference sequence). The length of the CDR3 is 15 residues. The CDR3: CASSLLGPTGNTIYF. The DNA of the CDR3 is TGTGCCAGCAGCCTTTTGGGGCCTACAGGAAACACCATATATTTT.

This clone has only a few counts. The V call is TRBV15, the J call TRBJ2-2; 11 positions match TRBD2. The CDR3 spans 17 residues. J was trimmed by 4 bases and V by 2 bases; bases with no gene match: 6. Germline assignment: CDR1 LNHNV and CDR2 YYDKDF (reference sequence). This CDR3 reads CATSRLGTSGITGELFF. The CDR3 DNA sequence: TGTGCCACCAGCAGATTAGGGACTAGCGGCATCACCGGGGAGCTGTTTTTT.

J is TRBJ2-7 and V is TRBV7-2; 15 positions match TRBD2. V was pared by 4 bases and J by 4 bases, with 2 bases of the junction left unmatched. Germline V gives CDR1 SGHTA, CDR2 FQGNSA. CDR3 length equals 15 residues. The CDR3 DNA follows: TGTGCCAGCAGCTCTGGACTAGCGGGGGGGTACGAGCAGTACTTC. Residues: CASSSGLAGGYEQYF.

V gene TRBV5-6 combines with J gene TRBJ1-1; D remains unclear. CDR3 length: 13 residues. Trimming took 7 bases from V and 1 from J, leaving 11 bases between them. Germline-derived CDR1 and CDR2 are SGHDT and YYEEEE. The CDR3 spells CASLSGSNTEAFF. The CDR3 DNA sequence: TGTGCCAGCCTCTCGGGATCGAACACTGAAGCTTTCTTT.

This clone turned up a few times. This chain uses TRBV7-2 with TRBJ2-6; D not resolved. Trimming took 5 bases from V and 4 from J, leaving 6 bases between them. The V gene's germline CDR1 is SGHTA and CDR2 FQGNSA. The CDR3 runs to 13 residues. The CDR3 DNA reads as TGTGCCAGCAGCCCCGGGGGGGCCAACGTCCTGACTTTC. Its protein product is CASSPGGANVLTF.

This clone turned up a few times. The rearrangement joins TRBV6-6 to TRBJ1-5; 7 nucleotides match TRBD1. The CDR3 consists of 15 residues. Trimming took 2 bases from V and 1 from J; bases not matched to a gene: 2. In germline, CDR1 is MNHNY, CDR2 SVGAGI (reference sequence). The CDR3 region has the DNA TGTGCCAGCAGTTACCAGGGGGTCAGCAATCAGCCCCAGCATTTT. Encoded protein: CASSYQGVSNQPQHF.

This clone was observed a few times. The chain is built from TRBV18 and TRBJ2-5; TRBD1 agrees at 7 bases. The germline CDR1 and CDR2 sequences are KGHSH and LQKENI. The CDR3 consists of 14 residues. Germline trimming cut 6 bases from V and 3 bases from J; bases unmatched to any gene: 7. The chain's CDR3 is CASSVNTGEETQYF. In DNA form, the CDR3 reads TGTGCCAGCTCTGTCAATACAGGGGAAGAGACCCAGTACTTC.

This rearrangement joins TRBV18 to TRBJ1-2, with D possibly being TRBD1 (6 bases). The CDR3 length is 15 residues. V was trimmed by 0 bases and J by 8 bases, leaving 16 bases between them. From germline, CDR1 is KGHSH and CDR2 LQKENI. Written as DNA, the CDR3 is TGTGCCAGCTCACCACCACAGGGCCGAGGATGGGGCTACACCTTC. Protein: CASSPPQGRGWGYTF.

J is TRBJ2-3 and V is TRBV18; 8 bases agree with TRBD2. This CDR3 contains 15 residues. After removal of 5 bases from V and 4 bases from J, the junction contained 8 bases not matched to a gene. The V gene's germline CDR1 is KGHSH and CDR2 LQKENI. CDR3 loop: CASSSIAGRADTQYF. The DNA of the CDR3 is TGTGCCAGCTCATCTATAGCGGGGCGGGCAGATACGCAGTATTTT. The variable domain in full, with the rest retrieved from reference TRBV18 and TRBJ2-3, is NAGVMQNPRHLVRRRGQEARLRCSPMKGHSHVYWYRQLPEEGLKFMVYLQKENIIDESGMPKERFSAEFPKEGPSILRIQQVVRGDSAAYFCASSSIAGRADTQYFGPGTRLTVL.